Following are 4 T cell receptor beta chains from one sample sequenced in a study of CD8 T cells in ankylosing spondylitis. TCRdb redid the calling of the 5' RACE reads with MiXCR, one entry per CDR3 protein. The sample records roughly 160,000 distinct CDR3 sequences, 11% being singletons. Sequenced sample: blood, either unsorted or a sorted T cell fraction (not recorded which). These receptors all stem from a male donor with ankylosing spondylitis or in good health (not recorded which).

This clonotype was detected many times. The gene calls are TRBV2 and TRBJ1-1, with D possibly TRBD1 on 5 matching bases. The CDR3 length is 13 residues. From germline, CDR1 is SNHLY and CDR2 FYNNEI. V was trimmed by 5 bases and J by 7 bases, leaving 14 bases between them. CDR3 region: CASSQTEPLEAFF. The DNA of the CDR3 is TGTGCCAGCAGTCAGACAGAGCCCCTTGAAGCTTTCTTT.

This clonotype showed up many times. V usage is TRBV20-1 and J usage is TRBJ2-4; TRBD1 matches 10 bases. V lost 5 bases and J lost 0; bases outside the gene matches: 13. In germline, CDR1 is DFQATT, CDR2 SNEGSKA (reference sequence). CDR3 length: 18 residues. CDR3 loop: CSASPAGTGDLAKNIQYF. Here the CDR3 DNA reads TGCAGTGCTTCACCTGCCGGGACAGGGGACCTAGCCAAAAACATTCAGTACTTC.

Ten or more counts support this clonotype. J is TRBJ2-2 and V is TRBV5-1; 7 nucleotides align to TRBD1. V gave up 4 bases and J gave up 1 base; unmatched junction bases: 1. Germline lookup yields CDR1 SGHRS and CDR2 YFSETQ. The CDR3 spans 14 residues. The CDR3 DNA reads TGCGCCAGCAGCCGACAGGGGAACACCGGGGAGCTGTTTTTT. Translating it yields CASSRQGNTGELFF.

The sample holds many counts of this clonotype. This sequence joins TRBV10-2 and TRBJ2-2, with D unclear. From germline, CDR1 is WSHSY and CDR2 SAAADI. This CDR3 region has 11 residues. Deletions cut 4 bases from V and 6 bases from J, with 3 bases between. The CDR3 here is CASSVSGELFF. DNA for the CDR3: TGCGCCAGCAGTGTCTCCGGGGAGCTGTTTTTT.